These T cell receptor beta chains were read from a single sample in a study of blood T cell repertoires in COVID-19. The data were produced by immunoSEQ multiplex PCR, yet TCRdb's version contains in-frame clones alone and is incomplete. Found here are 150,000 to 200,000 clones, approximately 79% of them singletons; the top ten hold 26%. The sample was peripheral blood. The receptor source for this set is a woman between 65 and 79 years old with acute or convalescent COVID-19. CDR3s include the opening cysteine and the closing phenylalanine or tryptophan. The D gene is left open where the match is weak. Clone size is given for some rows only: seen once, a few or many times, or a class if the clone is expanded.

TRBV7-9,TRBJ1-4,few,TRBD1,CASSWGQTTNEKLFF,TGTGCCAGCAGCTGGGGACAGACAACTAATGAAAAACTGTTTTTT
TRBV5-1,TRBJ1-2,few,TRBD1,CASSLVEGGRDGYTF,TGCGCCAGCAGCTTGGTGGAAGGGGGCAGGGACGGCTACACCTTC
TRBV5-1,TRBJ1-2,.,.,CASSLSGGDYGYTF,TGCGCCAGCAGCTTAAGCGGAGGGGACTATGGCTACACCTTC
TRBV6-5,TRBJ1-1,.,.,CASSRIVPNTEAFF,TGTGCCAGCAGCCGAATAGTCCCGAACACTGAAGCTTTCTTT
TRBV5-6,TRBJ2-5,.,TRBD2,CASSFSAFLGPGLAETQYF,TGTGCCAGCAGCTTTTCGGCCTTTTTGGGTCCGGGACTAGCGGAGACCCAGTACTTC
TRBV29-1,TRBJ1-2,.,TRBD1,CSVMTGDSNYGYTF,TGCAGCGTGATGACAGGGGATAGCAACTATGGCTACACCTTC
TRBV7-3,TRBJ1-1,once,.,CASSLTRQANTEAFF,TGTGCCAGCAGCTTAACTCGGCAGGCGAACACTGAAGCTTTCTTT
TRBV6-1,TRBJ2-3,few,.,CASSESLGLRYTQYF,TGTGCCAGCAGTGAGTCCCTGGGTTTGAGGTATACGCAGTATTTT
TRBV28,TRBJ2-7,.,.,CASSLTARGSYEQYF,TGTGCCAGCAGTTTAACGGCCAGGGGATCCTACGAGCAGTACTTC
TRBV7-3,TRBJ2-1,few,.,CASSSMSSSYNEQFF,TGTGCCAGCAGCTCCATGTCTAGCTCCTACAATGAGCAGTTCTTC
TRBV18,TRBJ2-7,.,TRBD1,CASSPGTGGYEQYF,TGTGCCAGCTCACCGGGGACAGGGGGCTACGAGCAGTACTTC
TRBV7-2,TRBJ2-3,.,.,CASSLAGGGSDTQYF,TGTGCCAGCAGCTTAGCGGGAGGTGGGTCAGATACGCAGTATTTT
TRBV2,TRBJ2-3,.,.,CASSRGAQPSTDTQYF,TGTGCCAGCAGTCGGGGTGCACAGCCTAGCACAGATACGCAGTATTTT
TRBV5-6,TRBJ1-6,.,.,CASSPPTGAYNSPLHF,TGTGCCAGCAGCCCCCCAACGGGGGCCTATAATTCACCCCTCCACTTT
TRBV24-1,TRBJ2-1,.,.,CATSEEGTWAEQFF,TGTGCCACCAGTGAGGAGGGAACATGGGCTGAGCAGTTCTTC
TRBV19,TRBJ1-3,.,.,CASSRTDGLRTGNTIYF,TGTGCCAGTAGTAGGACAGATGGACTCCGGACTGGAAACACCATATATTTT
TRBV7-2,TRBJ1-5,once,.,CASSLAGGGTGGPQHF,TGTGCCAGCAGCTTAGCAGGGGGAGGGACCGGAGGGCCCCAGCATTTT
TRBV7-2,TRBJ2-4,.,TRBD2,CASRPGGAKNIQYF,TGTGCCAGCAGGCCCGGGGGGGCCAAAAACATTCAGTACTTC
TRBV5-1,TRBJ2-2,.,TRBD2,CASSAGTTPGELFF,TGCGCCAGCAGCGCCGGGACTACCCCCGGGGAGCTGTTTTTT
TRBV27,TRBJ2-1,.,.,CASMDASGSPEQFF,TGTGCCAGCATGGATGCCAGCGGGTCCCCGGAGCAGTTCTTC
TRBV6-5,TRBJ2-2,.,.,CAAQWGANTGELFF,TGTGCCGCACAGTGGGGAGCCAACACCGGGGAGCTGTTTTTT
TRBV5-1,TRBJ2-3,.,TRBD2,CASSLAGGTDTQYF,TGCGCCAGCAGCTTAGCGGGAGGCACAGATACGCAGTATTTT
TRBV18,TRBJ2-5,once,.,CASSPPMQETQYF,TGTGCCAGCTCACCACCTATGCAAGAGACCCAGTACTTC
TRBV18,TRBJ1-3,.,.,CASSGTGQTVAGNTIYF,TGTGCCAGCTCGGGTACCGGACAGACCGTGGCTGGAAACACCATATATTTT
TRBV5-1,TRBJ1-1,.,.,CASSPQYDKNTEAFF,TGCGCCAGCAGCCCCCAATACGACAAGAACACTGAAGCTTTCTTT
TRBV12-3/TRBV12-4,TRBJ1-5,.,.,CASSLGQNQPQHF,TGTGCCAGCAGCCTAGGACAAAATCAGCCCCAGCATTTT
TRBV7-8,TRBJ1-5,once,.,CASSLALGHQPQHF,TGTGCCAGCAGCTTAGCTCTGGGCCATCAGCCCCAGCATTTT
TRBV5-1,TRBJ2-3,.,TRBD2,CASSLDGLATTDTQYF,TGCGCCAGCAGCTTGGACGGACTAGCAACCACAGATACGCAGTATTTT
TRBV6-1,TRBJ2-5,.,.,CASSVLGGRIEETQYF,TGTGCCAGCAGTGTACTAGGGGGAAGGATCGAAGAGACCCAGTACTTC